This T cell receptor (beta chain) originates from a study of CD8+ T cells in alopecia areata. General study results and limits: Resident alphabeta T cells of normal skin are also sequenced in scalp samples.

Separation by sorting yielded CD4+ and CD8+ T cells from PBMCs. The V end lost 6 bases, the J end lost 4 bases, and 6 bases lay between the germline ends. The CDR3 runs 10 residues. Germline values: CDR1 SQVTM, CDR2 ANQGSEA. Extracted RNA was reverse transcribed, and the resulting cDNA served as sequencing template. Generated by immunoSEQ multiplex PCR, the TCRdb table keeps only in-frame clones and is missing some. Here the sample spans some 180,000 clones, around 63% being singletons. This clone was found a few times. Its specificity is not known. The TCR sequence derives from a human donor with alopecia areata. This chain uses TRBV29-1 with TRBJ1-1; D is uncertain. This material consisted of CD4+ T cells sorted from blood, taken at week 0. CDR3 in amino acids: CSVRTTEAFF. For the CDR3, the DNA is TGCAGCGTCCGGACCACTGAAGCTTTCTTT.